These 19 T cell receptor beta chains were all obtained from the same sample, sequenced in a study of shared clonotypes between healthy human individuals. Naive CD8 cells, CD45RO-negative and positively selected for CCR7, excluded terminally differentiated effector memory CD45RA+ cells. Generated by immunoSEQ multiplex PCR, the TCRdb table keeps only in-frame clones and is missing some. The table records 1.5 million to 2.5 million clones, approximately 94% of them present only once. The sequencing input was naive CD8+ T cells sorted from blood. The source of these receptors is a man between 18 and 29 years old in good health.

The chain has TRBV28 and TRBJ2-2; 7 positions agree with TRBD1. Per germline, CDR1 MDHEN and CDR2 SYDVKM. The CDR3 has 14 amino acids. V lost 8 bases and J lost 6; bases outside the gene matches: 9. This CDR3 reads CASYQTGYSGELFF. CDR3 sequence (DNA): TGTGCCAGCTATCAGACAGGGTATTCCGGGGAGCTGTTTTTT. Supplemented by reference TRBV28 and TRBJ2-2, the full variable domain reads DVKVTQSSRYLVKRTGEKVFLECVQDMDHENMFWYRQDPGLGLRLIYFSYDVKMKEKGDIPEGYSVSREKKERFSLILESASTNQTSMYLCASYQTGYSGELFFGEGSRLTVL.

A note on this clone: Other DNA sequences in the sample encode the same CDR3. The chain employs TRBV7-9 and TRBJ2-7; TRBD1 matches 7 bases. The CDR3 contains 14 residues. Trimming cost V 1 base and J 3 bases; bases outside gene matches: 3. The germline V gene has CDR1 SEHNR and CDR2 FQNEAQ (reference sequence). CDR3 amino acids: CASSLGTGSYEQYF. Written as DNA, the CDR3 is TGTGCCAGCAGCTTAGGGACAGGAAGCTACGAGCAGTACTTC.

The J gene is TRBJ2-1, the V gene TRBV7-2, with 9 bases lining up with TRBD2. CDR3 length: 17 residues. V trimming: 1 base; J trimming: 9 bases; junction bases outside the gene matches: 13. Germline CDR1 is SGHTA and CDR2 is FQGNSA. DNA of the CDR3: TGTGCCAGCAGCTTAGGCTCTCGGCGGGAGGGCCGCGGTGAGCAGTTCTTC. Its protein is CASSLGSRREGRGEQFF.

This clone was seen a few times. V gene TRBV2 combines with J gene TRBJ2-7; D is undetermined. Trimming took off 6 bases at V and 3 bases at J, with 9 bases between the two ends. CDR1 and CDR2 from the germline V gene are SNHLY and FYNNEI. The CDR3 runs to 12 residues. The CDR3 DNA reads as TGTGCCAGCAGAGGCCGATACTACGAGCAGTACTTC. This encodes CASRGRYYEQYF.

To note about this clone: This CDR3 is also generated by other DNA sequences in the sample. This chain joins TRBV9 and TRBJ2-7, with TRBD1 matching over 11 bases. V gave up 4 bases and J gave up 4 bases; unmatched junction bases: 4. This CDR3 has 14 residues. Germline lookup yields CDR1 SGDLS and CDR2 YYNGEE. CDR3 nucleotide sequence: TGTGCCAGCAGCCTCGGACAGGGGGCTTACGAGCAGTACTTC. Translation gives CASSLGQGAYEQYF.

V and J are TRBV5-6 and TRBJ2-3; 7 positions agree with TRBD1. V shed 4 bases, J shed 2 bases, and the junction held 10 bases outside the gene matches. The CDR3 covers 16 residues. Germline V gene sequence: CDR1 SGHDT, CDR2 YYEEEE. DNA for the CDR3: TGTGCCAGCAGCACCCGGGAAGGGGGCTCCACAGATACGCAGTATTTT. This translates into CASSTREGGSTDTQYF.

The count of this clone is one. This specimen includes other DNA sequences encoding the same CDR3. The rearrangement links TRBV7-9 to TRBJ1-2; D ambiguous. In germline, CDR1 is SEHNR, CDR2 FQNEAQ (reference sequence). The germline V and J ends were trimmed by 1 base and 4 bases, with 7 bases remaining between them. The CDR3 is 13 residues long. For the CDR3, the DNA is TGTGCCAGCAGCTTAGGGGAAGCCTATGGCTACACCTTC. It translates to CASSLGEAYGYTF.

This clone came up a few times. This chain connects TRBV5-4 to TRBJ1-2, with no clear D. This CDR3 is 12 amino acids long. Germline-derived CDR1 and CDR2 are SGHNT and YYREEE (reference sequence). Trimming shortened V by 4 bases and J by 6 bases, and 10 bases separated the two germline ends. The CDR3 loop reads CASSPAGNGYTF. CDR3 in DNA: TGTGCCAGCAGCCCCGCGGGGAATGGCTACACCTTC.

V gene TRBV21-1 combines with J gene TRBJ2-7; the tabulated D call, TRBD1, remains unverified against the DNA. TRBV21-1 is a pseudogene locus. This CDR3 comprises 15 residues. CDR3 bases: TGTGCCAGCAGCAAAGCAAGGACAGGGGCCTACGAGCAGTACTTC. Protein sequence: CASSKARTGAYEQYF.

The chain uses TRBV28 and TRBJ1-5, with D uncertain. The germline V gene has CDR1 MDHEN and CDR2 SYDVKM. The V end was cut by 3 bases, the J end by 0 bases, with 3 bases between. The CDR3 has 13 residues. The CDR3 coding sequence is TGTGCCAGCAGTTTCTTTAGCAATCAGCCCCAGCATTTT. This gives the protein CASSFFSNQPQHF.

The CDR3 nucleotides are TGCGCCACCTGGGGCGCTGAAGCTTTCTTT. Its protein product is CATWGAEAFF. The chain has TRBV10-2 and TRBJ1-1; a possible D gene is TRBD1 (5 bases). V was shortened by 10 bases and J by 6 bases, with 9 bases between the two germline ends. In germline, CDR1 is WSHSY, CDR2 SAAADI. The CDR3 has 10 residues.

The chain has TRBV15 and TRBJ2-7, with 7 bases matching TRBD2. CDR1 is LNHNV and CDR2 is YYDKDF in the germline V gene (reference sequence). The CDR3 extends over 14 amino acids. The trim removed 1 base at V and 5 bases at J, leaving 5 bases unmatched. CDR3 coding DNA: TGTGCCACCAGCAGAGTTGCGGGAGTGGACGAGCAGTACTTC. It is translated as CATSRVAGVDEQYF.

The rearrangement uses TRBV2 and TRBJ1-2, with 9 nucleotides matching TRBD1. V lost 0 bases to trimming and J lost 2 bases; unmatched junction nucleotides: 1. The CDR3 is 15 residues long. CDR1 is SNHLY and CDR2 is FYNNEI in the germline V gene. The CDR3 is CASSEAGQGNYGYTF. In DNA form, the CDR3 reads TGTGCCAGCAGTGAAGCGGGACAGGGCAACTATGGCTACACCTTC.

V usage is TRBV28 and J usage is TRBJ1-4; perhaps TRBD1 as D (6 bases). Germline V gene lookup returns CDR1 MDHEN and CDR2 SYDVKM. There are 17 residues in the CDR3. V was pared by 4 bases and J by 4 bases, with 19 bases between. The CDR3 here is CASSSSPSGGLNEKLFF. The CDR3 nucleotides read TGTGCCAGCAGTTCCAGCCCCTCCGGGGGCCTTAATGAAAAACTGTTTTTT.

The rearrangement uses TRBV30 and TRBJ2-2, with D possibly being TRBD2 (5 bases). The CDR3 contains 12 residues. Trimming shortened V by 5 bases and J by 2 bases, and 6 bases separated the two germline ends. CDR1 is GTSNPN, CDR2 SVGIG, per germline (reference sequence). This CDR3 is CAWGLNTGELFF. As DNA, the CDR3 is TGTGCCTGGGGACTCAACACCGGGGAGCTGTTTTTT.

Details on this clone: The same CDR3 also results from other DNA sequences found in this sample. This chain uses TRBV6-1 with TRBJ2-7, with D unclear. Germline CDR1 reads MNHNS; CDR2 reads SASEGT. V lost 0 bases, J lost 4 bases, and 7 bases lay in between. CDR3 length: 13 amino acids. The CDR3 DNA sequence: TGTGCCAGCAGTGAAGCGCTGGTATACGAGCAGTACTTC. This encodes CASSEALVYEQYF.

This chain uses TRBV19 with TRBJ1-1; tentative D call: TRBD1 (5 bases). V lost 7 bases to trimming and J lost 4 bases, with 13 bases between them. The CDR3 totals 13 residues. Germline-derived CDR1 and CDR2 are LNHDA and SQIVND (reference sequence). CDR3 nucleotide sequence: TGTGCCAGTAAGGGTCTGGGACTCACTGAAGCTTTCTTT. Amino acids: CASKGLGLTEAFF.

Concerning this clone: The same CDR3 is also encoded by other DNA sequences in this sample. The chain couples TRBV9 to TRBJ2-2; D unresolved. The CDR3 runs to 11 residues. V was clipped by 4 bases and J by 4 bases, with 2 bases between them. CDR1 is SGDLS, CDR2 YYNGEE, per germline. CDR3 sequence: CASSSTGELFF. The CDR3 region has the DNA TGTGCCAGCAGCAGCACCGGGGAGCTGTTTTTT. Complete variable domain (other parts from reference TRBV9 and TRBJ2-2): DSGVTQTPKHLITATGQRVTLRCSPRSGDLSVYWYQQSLDQGLQFLIQYYNGEERAKGNILERFSAQQFPDLHSELNLSSLELGDSALYFCASSSTGELFFGEGSRLTVL.

The count of this clone is one. The rearrangement uses TRBV28 and TRBJ2-1; D remains unclear. Trimming left V 7 bases short and J 0 bases short, with 7 bases between. CDR3 length: 13 amino acids. Germline CDR1 and CDR2: MDHEN and SYDVKM. The CDR3: CASTEVSYNEQFF. The CDR3 DNA reads TGTGCCAGCACTGAGGTCTCCTACAATGAGCAGTTCTTC.